These 27 T cell receptor beta chains were sequenced from one sample in a study of cytomegalovirus exposure and HLA in healthy donors (dated by TCRdb to the late 2010s). Library prep was done by the immunoSEQ multiplex PCR assay. A mixture of 60 forward primers for TCR Vbeta segments and 13 reverse primers for TCR Jbeta segments was used in the multiplex PCR. TCRdb re-hosts the immuneACCESS table, in-frame sequences only. Its copies lack some clones; in the studies checked, an unresolved V gene accounts for under half of them, and the cause for the rest is not known. The sample yields approximately 260,000 clones; 92% were counted once. The ten largest clones add up to 1.5% to 2% of the sample. Sample: PBMCs. The receptors derive from a girl between 2 and 10 years old in good health and CMV-seronegative.

The gene calls are TRBV16 and TRBJ2-1; 9 nucleotides match TRBD1. Germline V gene lookup returns CDR1 KGHSY and CDR2 FQNENV. The CDR3 contains 14 residues. The V and J ends lost 3 bases and 10 bases, in that order; junction bases with no gene match: 7. CDR3 nucleotide sequence: TGTGCCAGCAGCCAGACTACAGGGGGCGGCGAGCAGTTCTTC. Amino acid sequence: CASSQTTGGGEQFF.

The V call is TRBV7-9, the J call TRBJ2-7; a weak D match, TRBD2 (5 bases). CDR1 SEHNR and CDR2 FQNEAQ come from the germline V gene (reference sequence). V was pared by 7 bases and J by 0 bases, with 13 bases between. This CDR3 is built from 14 residues. The CDR3 nucleotides are TGTGCCAGCAACTCCGGGATGAGCTCCTACGAGCAGTACTTC. Amino acids: CASNSGMSSYEQYF.

The table lists this clone with a few counts. The rearrangement links TRBV10-3 to TRBJ1-1; 7 bases align to TRBD1. The CDR3 covers 13 residues. The V segment lost 4 bases and the J segment 3 bases; nucleotides outside the gene matches: 2. Germline loops: CDR1 ENHRY, CDR2 SYGVKD. This CDR3 is CAISVDRDTEAFF. For the CDR3, the DNA is TGTGCCATCAGTGTAGACAGGGACACTGAAGCTTTCTTT.

V usage is TRBV2 and J usage is TRBJ2-7; 13 bases are a match to TRBD2. With 4 bases clipped from V and 2 bases from J, the junction kept 11 bases outside the gene matches. This CDR3 is 18 amino acids long. Germline lookup yields CDR1 SNHLY and CDR2 FYNNEI. The CDR3, as DNA: TGTGCCAGCAGTGGGGGGACAGTCACTAGCGGGAGGGCCTACGAGCAGTACTTC. Its protein is CASSGGTVTSGRAYEQYF.

The rearrangement uses TRBV25-1 and TRBJ1-1; TRBD1 might be the D (6 bases). V lost 7 bases and J lost 7, with 16 bases in between. This CDR3 has 13 residues. Germline loops: CDR1 MGHDK, CDR2 SYGVNS. CDR3 sequence: CASTLVGGSEAFF. The CDR3 DNA reads TGTGCCAGCACCCTAGTAGGGGGAAGTGAAGCTTTCTTT.

This chain joins TRBV25-1 and TRBJ1-3, with D possibly being TRBD1 (6 bases). CDR1 is MGHDK, CDR2 SYGVNS, per germline. The V end was cut by 4 bases, the J end by 4 bases, with 11 bases between. This CDR3 has 14 amino acids. The CDR3 sequence: CASSVTGRGNTIYF. CDR3 bases: TGTGCCAGCAGTGTTACAGGGCGCGGAAACACCATATATTTT.

The rearrangement links TRBV30 to TRBJ2-7; D is unclear. The CDR3 runs to 12 residues. Trimming removed 2 bases at V and 2 bases at J, with 7 bases between. Per germline, CDR1 GTSNPN and CDR2 SVGIG (reference sequence). CDR3 DNA sequence: TGTGCCTGGAGTACGTCAGCCTACGAGCAGTACTTC. It translates to CAWSTSAYEQYF.

The V and J genes are TRBV2 and TRBJ1-5; no reliable D call. In germline, CDR1 is SNHLY, CDR2 FYNNEI. CDR3 size: 14 residues. V lost 4 bases and J 3 bases, leaving 10 bases between the germline ends. The CDR3 region is CASSVQVVNQPQHF. The CDR3 DNA reads as TGTGCCAGCAGTGTACAAGTGGTCAATCAGCCCCAGCATTTT. The variable domain in full, completed from reference TRBV2 and TRBJ1-5, reads EPEVTQTPSHQVTQMGQEVILRCVPISNHLYFYWYRQILGQKVEFLVSFYNNEISEKSEIFDDQFSVERPDGSNFTLKIRSTKLEDSAMYFCASSVQVVNQPQHFGDGTRLSIL.

The chain uses TRBV14 and TRBJ2-7, with 11 bases fitting TRBD2. The CDR3 runs 17 residues. CDR1 is SGHDN, CDR2 FVKESK, per germline. Trimming removed 0 bases from V and 7 bases from J; junction bases left unmatched: 11. The CDR3 DNA follows: TGTGCCAGCAGCCAAGAAAGACTAGCGGGGTTCAGGGGGGAGCAGTACTTC. This sequence encodes CASSQERLAGFRGEQYF. Using reference TRBV14 and TRBJ2-7 for the parts outside the CDR3, the full variable domain is EAGVTQFPSHSVIEKGQTVTLRCDPISGHDNLYWYRRVMGKEIKFLLHFVKESKQDESGMPNNRFLAERTGGTYSTLKVQPAELEDSGVYFCASSQERLAGFRGEQYFGPGTRLTVT.

The chain links TRBV6-1 to TRBJ2-3, with D tentatively TRBD1 (5 bases). In germline, CDR1 is MNHNS, CDR2 SASEGT. The CDR3 is 16 amino acids. The V gene lost 0 bases and the J gene lost 6 bases, with 16 bases spanning the gap. The CDR3 DNA follows: TGTGCCAGCAGTGAAGCGTGGCAGGGCTGGTGGGATACGCAGTATTTT. Protein sequence: CASSEAWQGWWDTQYF.

The genes are TRBV6-6 and TRBJ1-3; the D is unclear. V was shortened by 6 bases and J by 0 bases, with 9 bases between the two germline ends. The CDR3 is 14 residues long. Germline V gives CDR1 MNHNY, CDR2 SVGAGI (reference sequence). In nucleotides, the CDR3 is TGTGCCAGCAGGAGCTTAAACTCTGGAAACACCATATATTTT. Translating gives CASRSLNSGNTIYF.

V is TRBV2 and J is TRBJ2-7; 10 nucleotides line up with TRBD1. V trimming: 4 bases; J trimming: 2 bases; junction bases outside the gene matches: 8. The germline gives CDR1 SNHLY, CDR2 FYNNEI. The CDR3 totals 16 residues. This CDR3 reads CASSANSGTGAYEQYF. Here the CDR3 DNA reads TGTGCCAGCAGTGCGAACTCCGGGACAGGGGCCTACGAGCAGTACTTC.

CDR3 residues: CAISLTSGSGYEQFF. The CDR3 region has the DNA TGTGCCATCAGCCTTACTAGCGGGAGTGGGTATGAGCAGTTCTTC. The chain couples TRBV10-3 to TRBJ2-1, with 11 bases aligning to TRBD2. The CDR3 length is 15 residues. Germline-derived CDR1 and CDR2 are ENHRY and SYGVKD. J gave up 8 bases and V 6 bases, and 9 bases lay outside the gene matches.

The chain joins TRBV2 to TRBJ1-5, with 8 nucleotides matching TRBD1. Germline values: CDR1 SNHLY, CDR2 FYNNEI. The CDR3 has 15 amino acids. V gave up 3 bases and J gave up 6 bases; unmatched junction bases: 7. The CDR3 coding sequence is TGTGCCAGCAGTGAGGGGGGCACAGGGGGTCAGCCCCAGCATTTT. The encoded protein is CASSEGGTGGQPQHF. Variable domain in full (rest from reference TRBV2 and TRBJ1-5): EPEVTQTPSHQVTQMGQEVILRCVPISNHLYFYWYRQILGQKVEFLVSFYNNEISEKSEIFDDQFSVERPDGSNFTLKIRSTKLEDSAMYFCASSEGGTGGQPQHFGDGTRLSIL.

This clone was counted a single time. The chain links TRBV6-5 to TRBJ2-1; 9 bases agree with TRBD2. The CDR3 is made up of 12 amino acids. In germline, CDR1 is MNHEY, CDR2 SVGAGI. Trimming removed 4 bases from V and 10 bases from J; junction bases left unmatched: 2. For the CDR3, the DNA is TGTGCCAGCAGTTCTCTAGCGGGGGAGCAGTTCTTC. It is translated as CASSSLAGEQFF.

The gene calls are TRBV15 and TRBJ1-4, with D hard to call. Germline V gene sequence: CDR1 LNHNV, CDR2 YYDKDF (reference sequence). The V gene lost 5 bases and the J gene lost 3 bases, with 13 bases spanning the gap. The CDR3 loop spans 15 amino acids. The CDR3 nucleotides are TGTGCCACCAGCGTGAGACTTACGGCTAATGAAAAACTGTTTTTT. This encodes CATSVRLTANEKLFF.

The chain uses TRBV27 and TRBJ1-2; D may be TRBD1 (6 bases). Trimming took off 6 bases at V and 3 bases at J, with 14 bases between the two ends. Per germline, CDR1 MNHEY and CDR2 SMNVEV (reference sequence). The CDR3 covers 14 residues. The CDR3 coding sequence is TGTGCCAGCAGCACGGGACAAGTGGACTATGGCTACACCTTC. Translated: CASSTGQVDYGYTF.

The rearrangement links TRBV6-6 to TRBJ2-7; TRBD1 is a possible D gene (6 bases). Deletions cut 5 bases from V and 3 bases from J, with 17 bases between. The CDR3 is 15 amino acids. Germline V CDR1 and CDR2: MNHNY, SVGAGI (reference sequence). The CDR3 DNA reads TGTGCCAGCAGTCCCCAGACAGGAGTAGTCTACGAGCAGTACTTC. Translated: CASSPQTGVVYEQYF.

The sample holds one count of this clone. The V and J genes are TRBV9 and TRBJ2-7, with D possibly TRBD1 on 5 matching bases. Trimming left V 3 bases short and J 0 bases short, with 10 bases between. CDR1 is SGDLS and CDR2 is YYNGEE in the germline V gene. This CDR3 region has 14 residues. CDR3 bases: TGTGCCAGCAGCGGGAAGGGGTCCTCCTACGAGCAGTACTTC. Its protein is CASSGKGSSYEQYF.

This chain uses TRBV18 with TRBJ1-5, with D hard to call. Germline V gene data show CDR1 as KGHSH and CDR2 as LQKENI. The CDR3 is 14 residues long. The V and J ends lost 3 bases and 0 bases respectively, with 6 bases between them. This CDR3 reads CASSPGNSNQPQHF. The CDR3 DNA sequence: TGTGCCAGCTCACCCGGGAATAGCAATCAGCCCCAGCATTTT.

The V call is TRBV28, the J call TRBJ1-2; D is uncertain. The CDR3 has 15 amino acids. CDR1 is MDHEN and CDR2 is SYDVKM in the germline V gene. V was cut by 1 base and J by 4 bases, with 13 bases left in between. DNA of the CDR3: TGTGCCAGCAGTTTATCCTCTACCGTCGTCTATGGCTACACCTTC. Its translation is CASSLSSTVVYGYTF.

The rearrangement joins TRBV5-1 to TRBJ2-1, with 9 bases lining up with TRBD2. Germline lookup yields CDR1 SGHRS and CDR2 YFSETQ. V was clipped by 4 bases and J by 3 bases; unmatched bases: 8. The CDR3 sequence is 16 residues long. The DNA of the CDR3 is TGCGCCAGCAGCCTGGCGGCAGCGGGAGGCTACAATGAGCAGTTCTTC. Translated, it gives CASSLAAAGGYNEQFF.

The chain joins TRBV5-4 to TRBJ2-1, with D tentatively TRBD2 (5 bases). Trimming left V 3 bases short and J 5 bases short, with 6 bases between. The germline V gene has CDR1 SGHNT and CDR2 YYREEE (reference sequence). This CDR3 has 12 residues. The CDR3 nucleotides are TGTGCCAGCAGCTCGACTAACAATGAGCAGTTCTTC. Amino acid sequence: CASSSTNNEQFF.

This clone was seen only once. V and J are TRBV15 and TRBJ1-4; a weak D match, TRBD1 (6 bases). The V end was cut by 5 bases, the J end by 3 bases, with 13 bases between. There are 15 residues in the CDR3. Germline V gene lookup returns CDR1 LNHNV and CDR2 YYDKDF (reference sequence). The CDR3 sequence is CATSSPGQPNEKLFF. Written as DNA, the CDR3 is TGTGCCACCAGCTCCCCTGGACAGCCTAATGAAAAACTGTTTTTT. The variable domain in full, with the rest retrieved from reference TRBV15 and TRBJ1-4, is DAMVIQNPRYQVTQFGKPVTLSCSQTLNHNVMYWYQQKSSQAPKLLFHYYDKDFNNEADTPDNFQSRRPNTSFCFLDIRSPGLGDTAMYLCATSSPGQPNEKLFFGSGTQLSVL.

The chain combines TRBV10-3 with TRBJ1-1; D is undetermined. The ends were cut back, 0 bases at V and 1 base at J, with 6 bases in the middle. The CDR3 sequence is 14 residues long. The germline V gene encodes CDR1 ENHRY and CDR2 SYGVKD. CDR3 amino acids: CAISESQKNTEAFF. The DNA of the CDR3 is TGTGCCATCAGTGAGTCACAGAAGAACACTGAAGCTTTCTTT.

The chain joins TRBV6-1 to TRBJ2-5; 9 bases align to TRBD2. The CDR3 consists of 17 residues. The trim removed 2 bases at V and 5 bases at J, leaving 12 bases unmatched. Germline V lookup: CDR1 MNHNS, CDR2 SASEGT. The CDR3 DNA is TGTGCCAGCAGTGAACTTAGCGGGGGCCTGGGAGGGGAGACCCAGTACTTC. Translating gives CASSELSGGLGGETQYF.

V and J are TRBV5-4 and TRBJ2-1, with 7 positions matching TRBD2. Germline V gene sequence: CDR1 SGHNT, CDR2 YYREEE (reference sequence). This CDR3 contains 15 residues. Losses at the gene ends were 5 bases for V and 8 bases for J; bases not matched to a gene: 13. CDR3 sequence (DNA): TGTGCCAGCAGAGGACGGGGGGACGGGTGGGATGAGCAGTTCTTC. Translated: CASRGRGDGWDEQFF. The entire variable domain, with the rest obtained from reference TRBV5-4 and TRBJ2-1, is as follows: ETGVTQSPTHLIKTRGQQVTLRCSSQSGHNTVSWYQQALGQGPQFIFQYYREEENGRGNFPPRFSGLQFPNYSSELNVNALELDDSALYLCASRGRGDGWDEQFFGPGTRLTVL.